Presented here are 23 T cell receptor beta chains from one specimen sequenced in a study of T cells in narcolepsy. Generated by immunoSEQ multiplex PCR, the TCRdb table keeps only in-frame clones and is missing some. This sample has about 30,000 clones, with approximately 83% found just once. Sequenced input: CD45RA- memory CD4+ T cells from PBMCs. These receptors were taken from a human donor with narcolepsy.

V and J are TRBV5-1 and TRBJ2-3, with D perhaps matching TRBD2 (6 bases). Deletions cut 0 bases from V and 1 base from J, with 9 bases between. Germline values: CDR1 SGHRS, CDR2 YFSETQ. The CDR3 length is 15 residues. For the CDR3, the DNA is TGCGCCAGCAGCTTGGGCCAGCGGGGCACAGATACGCAGTATTTT. It specifies CASSLGQRGTDTQYF.

This rearrangement joins TRBV19 to TRBJ2-2; D gene uncertain. The V gene's germline CDR1 is LNHDA and CDR2 SQIVND (reference sequence). The CDR3 has 11 residues. V was cut by 3 bases and J by 8 bases, with 4 bases left in between. In nucleotides, the CDR3 is TGTGCCAGTAGTATCGGAGGGGAGCTGTTTTTT. The encoded protein is CASSIGGELFF.

The genes are TRBV11-2 and TRBJ1-2; D not certain. Germline CDR1 reads SGHAT; CDR2 reads FQNNGV. CDR3 size: 14 residues. V lost 0 bases and J lost 4, with 9 bases in between. CDR3 coding DNA: TGTGCCAGCAGCTTAGAGGTACTGGCCTATGGCTACACCTTC. The encoded protein is CASSLEVLAYGYTF.

For this clone: Additional DNA sequences in this sample encode the identical CDR3. This chain links TRBV27 with TRBJ2-5; no definite D call. The ends were cut back, 4 bases at V and 4 bases at J, with 4 bases in the middle. Germline CDR1 is MNHEY and CDR2 is SMNVEV (reference sequence). The CDR3 covers 11 residues. Written as DNA, the CDR3 is TGTGCCAGCAGTTGGGGAGAGACCCAGTACTTC. This translates into CASSWGETQYF.

The chain employs TRBV6-1 and TRBJ1-2; no clear D. V lost 0 bases and J 7 bases, leaving 12 bases between the germline ends. In germline, CDR1 is MNHNS, CDR2 SASEGT. The CDR3 sequence is 14 residues long. CDR3 in amino acids: CASSEARTASGYTF. CDR3 coding DNA: TGTGCCAGCAGTGAAGCGCGAACAGCTAGTGGCTACACCTTC.

The CDR3 here is CASSTGQSTDTQYF. The CDR3 DNA sequence: TGTGCCAGCTCGACTGGACAAAGCACAGATACGCAGTATTTT. This chain connects TRBV7-9 to TRBJ2-3; D possibly corresponds to TRBD1 (5 bases). Trimming stripped 8 bases from V and 0 bases from J, with 12 bases between. The CDR3 consists of 14 residues. Germline-derived CDR1 and CDR2 are SEHNR and FQNEAQ (reference sequence).

CDR3: CASSAGAGGVTTNYGYTF. In DNA, the CDR3 is TGTGCCAGCAGCGCCGGGGCAGGGGGAGTTACCACTAACTATGGCTACACCTTC. V usage is TRBV9 and J usage is TRBJ1-2, with 7 positions matching TRBD1. From germline, CDR1 is SGDLS and CDR2 YYNGEE. J was trimmed by 0 bases and V by 3 bases; bases with no gene match: 14. The CDR3 contains 18 residues.

This clone was detected only once. The J gene is TRBJ2-6, the V gene TRBV7-6; TRBD2 is a possible D gene (5 bases). The CDR3 runs to 17 residues. Trimming left V 6 bases short and J 0 bases short, with 15 bases between. Germline lookup yields CDR1 SGHVS and CDR2 FNYEAQ. For the CDR3, the DNA is TGTGCCAGCAGTCCGGTGGGGAGCTCCTCTGGGGCCAACGTCCTGACTTTC. Amino acids: CASSPVGSSSGANVLTF.

V and J are TRBV4-3 and TRBJ1-6; D is perhaps TRBD1 (5 bases). The germline V gene encodes CDR1 LGHNA and CDR2 YSLEER. The CDR3 contains 15 residues. V lost 6 bases, J lost 5 bases, and 14 bases lay in between. The CDR3, as DNA: TGCGCCAGCAGTCCAGGGATGCCCGATAATTCACCCCTCCACTTT. Protein sequence: CASSPGMPDNSPLHF.

This clone was counted between two and nine times. V is TRBV25-1 and J is TRBJ1-2, with D tentatively TRBD1 (6 bases). The CDR3 sequence is 13 residues long. Germline CDR1 is MGHDK and CDR2 is SYGVNS. Trimming took off 0 bases at V and 8 bases at J, with 10 bases between the two ends. CDR3 in amino acids: CASSEYQQGGYTF. The CDR3 nucleotides are TGTGCCAGCAGTGAATACCAACAGGGAGGCTACACCTTC.

The chain recombines TRBV5-4 with TRBJ2-5; 9 nucleotides agree with TRBD1. The J call could be wrong; TRBJ2-7 is a better fit for the DNA end. Germline CDR1 reads SGHNT; CDR2 reads YYREEE (reference sequence). The length of the CDR3 is 14 residues. CDR3 in amino acids: CASSLNRGLGEQYF. CDR3 in DNA: TGTGCCAGCAGCTTGAACAGGGGGCTAGGCGAGCAGTACTTC.

The gene calls are TRBV4-3 and TRBJ2-5, with 16 nucleotides matching TRBD2. CDR3 length equals 16 residues. In germline, CDR1 is LGHNA, CDR2 YSLEER. V was clipped by 4 bases and J by 4 bases; unmatched bases: 3. The CDR3 DNA sequence: TGCGCCAGCAGCCTCGGGACTAGCGGGGGGGCAGAGACCCAGTACTTC. This gives the protein CASSLGTSGGAETQYF.

The genes are TRBV9 and TRBJ1-2, with D tentatively TRBD1 (6 bases). The V gene's germline CDR1 is SGDLS and CDR2 YYNGEE. Trimming removed 0 bases from V and 2 bases from J, with 11 bases in between. The CDR3 spans 15 residues. CDR3 sequence reads: CASSVGGQGNYGYTF. The CDR3 DNA reads TGTGCCAGCAGCGTAGGTGGTCAGGGGAACTATGGCTACACCTTC.

This sequence joins TRBV19 and TRBJ1-5, with unresolved D. The germline CDR1 and CDR2 sequences are LNHDA and SQIVND (reference sequence). The CDR3 spans 15 residues. Trimming took off 5 bases at V and 0 bases at J, with 11 bases between the two ends. The DNA of the CDR3 is TGTGCCAGTAGTCAGGCCAGAAATAGCAATCAGCCCCAGCATTTT. Protein product: CASSQARNSNQPQHF.

For this clone: One junction end does not reproduce the germline sequence, and a read error may be involved. This chain links TRBV6-1 with TRBJ2-7, with TRBD1 matching 7 bases. This CDR3 comprises 15 residues. The germline CDR1 and CDR2 sequences are MNHNS and SASEGT. CDR3 DNA: TGTCCCAGCAGTGAAGCCCCGGGACAGCCCTACGAGCAGTACTTC. Its translation is CPSSEAPGQPYEQYF.

The chain couples TRBV7-2 to TRBJ2-3; 9 bases align to TRBD2. This CDR3 has 17 amino acids. Germline-derived CDR1 and CDR2 are SGHTA and FQGNSA. V was clipped by 1 base and J by 5 bases; unmatched bases: 10. The CDR3 loop is CASSLGPRRGGVDTQYF. The CDR3 DNA follows: TGTGCCAGCAGCTTAGGACCCCGGCGGGGGGGCGTAGATACGCAGTATTTT. Using reference TRBV7-2 and TRBJ2-3 for the parts outside the CDR3, the full variable domain is GAGVSQSPSNKVTEKGKDVELRCDPISGHTALYWYRQSLGQGLEFLIYFQGNSAPDKSGLPSDRFSAERTGGSVSTLTIQRTQQEDSAVYLCASSLGPRRGGVDTQYFGPGTRLTVL.

This rearrangement joins TRBV28 to TRBJ2-5; D may be TRBD1 (6 bases). The end of the DNA aligns better with TRBJ2-7, so the J call may be wrong. CDR1 MDHEN and CDR2 SYDVKM come from the germline V gene. The CDR3 spans 15 residues. The CDR3 sequence is CASSSPGHNAYEQYF. The CDR3 DNA sequence: TGTGCCAGCAGTTCCCCGGGACACAACGCCTACGAGCAGTACTTC.

In this sample, this clone turned up once. The V and J genes are TRBV7-9 and TRBJ2-3; no firm D call. The CDR3 has 13 residues. Trimming stripped 1 base from V and 3 bases from J, with 5 bases between. The germline gives CDR1 SEHNR, CDR2 FQNEAQ (reference sequence). Here the CDR3 reads CASSLDATDTQYF. DNA for the CDR3: TGTGCCAGCAGCTTAGACGCTACAGATACGCAGTATTTT.

This rearrangement joins TRBV6-1 to TRBJ2-3, with TRBD2 matching 11 bases. CDR3 length: 15 amino acids. CDR1 is MNHNS and CDR2 is SASEGT in the germline V gene. The V segment lost 6 bases and the J segment 1 base; nucleotides outside the gene matches: 3. The CDR3 sequence: CASRTLAGGTDTQYF. The CDR3 region has the DNA TGTGCCAGCAGGACACTAGCGGGGGGCACAGATACGCAGTATTTT.

V and J are TRBV5-1 and TRBJ1-3; D is unclear. The CDR3 is 16 residues long. Trimming cost V 0 bases and J 2 bases, with 12 bases left between them. Germline V gives CDR1 SGHRS, CDR2 YFSETQ. For the CDR3, the DNA is TGCGCCAGCAGCTTGGGGAGCGGAGCTGCTGGAAACACCATATATTTT. Translation: CASSLGSGAAGNTIYF. Full variable domain (rest looked up from reference TRBV5-1 and TRBJ1-3): KAGVTQTPRYLIKTRGQQVTLSCSPISGHRSVSWYQQTPGQGLQFLFEYFSETQRNKGNFPGRFSGRQFSNSRSEMNVSTLELGDSALYLCASSLGSGAAGNTIYFGEGSWLTVV.

In its sample, this clone was seen once. The CDR3 loop is CASSQNRGSGNTIYF. CDR3 in DNA: TGTGCCAGCAGCCAAAACAGGGGATCCGGAAACACCATATATTTT. The chain recombines TRBV16 with TRBJ1-3; 7 nucleotides match TRBD1. Germline CDR1 is KGHSY and CDR2 is FQNENV. The length of the CDR3 is 15 residues. Germline trimming cut 2 bases from V and 4 bases from J; bases unmatched to any gene: 5. The full variable domain, completed using reference TRBV16 and TRBJ1-3, is GEEVAQTPKHLVRGEGQKAKLYCAPIKGHSYVFWYQQVLKNEFKFLISFQNENVFDETGMPKERFSAKCLPNSPCSLEIQATKLEDSAVYFCASSQNRGSGNTIYFGEGSWLTVV.

The rearrangement links TRBV2 to TRBJ2-3; perhaps TRBD2 as D (7 bases). The V end was cut by 2 bases, the J end by 5 bases, with 14 bases between. The CDR3 runs to 15 residues. CDR1 and CDR2 (germline): SNHLY, FYNNEI. CDR3 DNA sequence: TGTGCCAGCAGTGAATTGGAGGGGGGGCGAGATACGCAGTATTTT. This gives the protein CASSELEGGRDTQYF.

The chain uses TRBV4-2 and TRBJ1-1, with TRBD1 matching over 8 bases. J was trimmed by 6 bases and V by 0 bases; bases with no gene match: 6. The CDR3 loop spans 15 amino acids. CDR1 LGHNA and CDR2 YNFKEQ come from the germline V gene. CDR3 region: CASSQEPGGLAEAFF. DNA for the CDR3: TGTGCCAGCAGCCAAGAACCAGGGGGCTTAGCTGAAGCTTTCTTT.